A selection of T cell receptor beta chains follows, all from one sample in a study of neurological immune-mediated disorders. A single record per CDR3 protein comes from TCRdb applying MiXCR to the 5' RACE reads. The sample contains 70,000 to 75,000 distinct CDR3 sequences, roughly 15% of which appear only once. The sequencing input was PBMCs. These receptors all come from a female donor with HTLV-1-associated myelopathy (HAM/TSP). Each CDR3 is given with its conserved first and last residue. D genes are given only for firm matches. For some rows the clone size is stated as once, few or many, or as a class when expanded; others skip it.

>TRBV20-1|TRBJ2-7|-|many
CSAGTKYEQYF
TGCAGTGCCGGGACAAAATACGAGCAGTACTTC
>TRBV20-1|TRBJ1-1|-|many
CSAPTGRGKGHTMNTEAFF
TGCAGTGCTCCAACCGGGAGGGGAAAAGGACACACGATGAACACTGAAGCTTTCTTT
>TRBV12-3/TRBV12-4|TRBJ1-5|-|many
CASSSMGATSNQPQHF
TGTGCCAGCAGTAGTATGGGGGCGACTAGCAATCAGCCCCAGCATTTT
>TRBV27|TRBJ2-3|-|-
CASSRGPSTDTQYF
TGTGCCAGCAGTCGGGGGCCTAGCACAGATACGCAGTATTTT
>TRBV9|TRBJ2-2|-|many
CASSERGPTGELFF
TGTGCCAGCAGCGAGAGGGGCCCCACCGGGGAGCTGTTTTTT
>TRBV5-1|TRBJ1-2|-|once
CSSSFATDYGYTF
TGCTCCAGCAGCTTTGCAACAGATTATGGCTACACCTTC
>TRBV4-1|TRBJ1-1|-|many
CASSQDGTGNTEAFF
TGCGCCAGCAGCCAAGATGGGACGGGGAACACTGAAGCTTTCTTT
>TRBV7-2|TRBJ2-5|-|-
CASSLGGGPQETQYF
TGTGCCAGCAGCTTGGGGGGGGGGCCCCAAGAGACCCAGTACTTC
>TRBV20-1|TRBJ2-3|-|many
CSASRASRGGTDTQYF
TGCAGTGCTAGTCGGGCAAGTAGGGGGGGAACAGATACGCAGTATTTT
>TRBV5-5|TRBJ2-1|TRBD2|many
CASSLGLAEYNEQFF
TGTGCCAGCAGCTTGGGACTAGCGGAGTACAATGAGCAGTTCTTC
>TRBV5-1|TRBJ2-1|-|many
CASSLSGLDNEQFF
TGCGCCAGCAGCTTGTCAGGGCTCGACAATGAGCAGTTCTTC
>TRBV20-1|TRBJ2-1|-|many
CSAIRTYEQFF
TGCAGTGCTATACGTACCTATGAGCAGTTCTTC
>TRBV20-1|TRBJ2-7|TRBD1|many
CSARAGQDSYEQYF
TGCAGTGCTAGAGCGGGACAGGACTCCTACGAGCAGTACTTC
>TRBV10-3|TRBJ2-1|TRBD2|many
CAIRNVSGGREQFF
TGTGCCATCAGGAACGTTAGCGGGGGACGTGAGCAGTTCTTC
>TRBV3-1|TRBJ1-5|-|-
CASSQEGKGNQPQHF
TGTGCCAGCAGCCAAGAAGGGAAGGGCAATCAGCCCCAGCATTTT
>TRBV4-1|TRBJ2-1|-|many
CASSTIDSKYNEQFF
TGCGCCAGCAGCACAATCGACAGTAAATACAATGAGCAGTTCTTC
>TRBV2|TRBJ1-4|TRBD1|many
CASSAQGADNEKLFF
TGTGCCAGCAGTGCACAGGGGGCTGACAATGAAAAACTGTTTTTT
>TRBV6-6|TRBJ1-6|-|-
CASSSRQAQNSPLHF
TGTGCCAGCAGTTCCCGACAGGCGCAAAATTCACCCCTCCACTTT
>TRBV10-3|TRBJ1-1|TRBD1|many
CAISGGAEAFF
TGTGCCATTTCAGGGGGTGCTGAAGCTTTCTTT
>TRBV12-3/TRBV12-4|TRBJ2-7|TRBD2|many
CASSLGGDLYEQYF
TGTGCCAGCAGTTTGGGGGGGGACCTCTACGAGCAGTACTTC